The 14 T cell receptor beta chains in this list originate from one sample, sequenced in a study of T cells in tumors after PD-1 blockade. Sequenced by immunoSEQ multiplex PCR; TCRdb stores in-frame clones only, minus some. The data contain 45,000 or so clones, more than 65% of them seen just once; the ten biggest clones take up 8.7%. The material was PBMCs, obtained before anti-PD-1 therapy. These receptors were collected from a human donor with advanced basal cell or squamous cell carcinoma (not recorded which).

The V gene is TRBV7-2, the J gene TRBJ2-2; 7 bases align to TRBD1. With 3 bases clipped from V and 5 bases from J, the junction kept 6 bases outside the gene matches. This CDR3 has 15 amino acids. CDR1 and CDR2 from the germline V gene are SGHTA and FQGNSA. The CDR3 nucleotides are TGTGCCAGCAGCTTTCGAGGGGGCGGAACCGGGGAGCTGTTTTTT. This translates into CASSFRGGGTGELFF.

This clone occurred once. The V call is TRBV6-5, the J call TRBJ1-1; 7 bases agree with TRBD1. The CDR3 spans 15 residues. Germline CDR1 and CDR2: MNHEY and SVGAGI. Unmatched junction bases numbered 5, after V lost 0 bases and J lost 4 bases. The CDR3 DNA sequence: TGTGCCAGCAGTTACTCGGGACAGTTGCTCACTGAAGCTTTCTTT. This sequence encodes CASSYSGQLLTEAFF.

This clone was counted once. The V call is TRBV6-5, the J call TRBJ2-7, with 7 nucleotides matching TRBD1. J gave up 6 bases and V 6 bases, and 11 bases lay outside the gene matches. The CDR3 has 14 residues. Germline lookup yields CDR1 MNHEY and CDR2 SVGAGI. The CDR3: CASSPGQSRIEQYF. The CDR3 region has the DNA TGTGCCAGCAGCCCGGGACAGAGTAGGATCGAGCAGTACTTC.

CDR3 in DNA: TGTGCCATCAGTCAGGACAGGGGGTACGAGCAGTACTTC. It yields the protein CAISQDRGYEQYF. This chain joins TRBV10-3 and TRBJ2-7, with 10 bases matching TRBD1. Per germline, CDR1 ENHRY and CDR2 SYGVKD. The CDR3 is 13 amino acids. V shed 5 bases, J shed 4 bases, and the junction held 2 bases outside the gene matches.

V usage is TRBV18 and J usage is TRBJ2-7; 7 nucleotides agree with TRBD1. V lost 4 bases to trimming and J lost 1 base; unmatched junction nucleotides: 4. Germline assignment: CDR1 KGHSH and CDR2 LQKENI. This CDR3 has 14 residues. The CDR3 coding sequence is TGTGCCAGCTCACATACGGACAGGTCCTACGAGCAGTACTTC. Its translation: CASSHTDRSYEQYF.

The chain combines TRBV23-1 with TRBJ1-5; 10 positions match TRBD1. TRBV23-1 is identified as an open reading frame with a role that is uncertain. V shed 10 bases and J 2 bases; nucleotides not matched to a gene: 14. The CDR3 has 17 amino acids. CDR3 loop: CATAADRGLFGNQPQHF. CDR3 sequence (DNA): TGCGCCACCGCCGCCGACAGGGGGCTTTTCGGCAATCAGCCCCAGCATTTT.

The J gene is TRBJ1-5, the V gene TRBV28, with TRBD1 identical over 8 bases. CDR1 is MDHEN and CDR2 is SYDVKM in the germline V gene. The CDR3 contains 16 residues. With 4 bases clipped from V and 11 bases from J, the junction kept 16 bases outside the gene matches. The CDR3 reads CASSSPGQAMVGTQHF. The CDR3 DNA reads TGTGCCAGCAGTTCGCCGGGACAGGCGATGGTTGGGACCCAGCATTTT.

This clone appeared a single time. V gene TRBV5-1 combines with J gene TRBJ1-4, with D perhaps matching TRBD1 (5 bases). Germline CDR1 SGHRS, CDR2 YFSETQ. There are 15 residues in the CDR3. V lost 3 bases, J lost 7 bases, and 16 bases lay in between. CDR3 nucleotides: TGCGCCAGCAGCTCCGCAGGGAGGGAAAGTGAAAAACTGTTTTTT. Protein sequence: CASSSAGRESEKLFF.

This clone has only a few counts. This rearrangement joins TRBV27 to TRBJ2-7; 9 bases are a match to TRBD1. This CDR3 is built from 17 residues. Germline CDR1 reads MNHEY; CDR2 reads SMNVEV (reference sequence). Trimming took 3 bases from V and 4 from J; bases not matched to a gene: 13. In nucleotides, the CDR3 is TGTGCCAGCAGTTTTACCCTACCCCGGGACAGGGCATACGAGCAGTACTTC. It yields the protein CASSFTLPRDRAYEQYF.

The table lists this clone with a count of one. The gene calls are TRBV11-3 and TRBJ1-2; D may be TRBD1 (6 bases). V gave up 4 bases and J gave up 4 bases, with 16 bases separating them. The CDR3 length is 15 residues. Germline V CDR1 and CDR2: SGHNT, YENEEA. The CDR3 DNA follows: TGTGCCAGCAGCTATCGCCAGGGGTCGGGCTATGGCTACACCTTC. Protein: CASSYRQGSGYGYTF.

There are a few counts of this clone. The CDR3 sequence: CASSLREALPSGYTF. In DNA, the CDR3 is TGTGCCAGCAGCTTAAGAGAGGCCTTACCTTCTGGTTACACCTTC. The chain employs TRBV7-8 and TRBJ1-2; D remains unclear. This CDR3 contains 15 residues. Germline V gene lookup returns CDR1 SGHVS and CDR2 FQNEAQ. Trimming took 2 bases from V and 11 from J, leaving 21 bases between them.

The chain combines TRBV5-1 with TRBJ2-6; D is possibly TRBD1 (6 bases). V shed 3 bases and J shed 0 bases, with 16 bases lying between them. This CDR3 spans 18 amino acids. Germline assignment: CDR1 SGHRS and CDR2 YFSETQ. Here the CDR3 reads CASSWTGTFLSGANVLTF. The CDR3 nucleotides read TGCGCCAGCAGCTGGACCGGGACATTCCTCTCTGGGGCCAACGTCCTGACTTTC. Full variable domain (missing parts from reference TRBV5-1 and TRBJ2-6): KAGVTQTPRYLIKTRGQQVTLSCSPISGHRSVSWYQQTPGQGLQFLFEYFSETQRNKGNFPGRFSGRQFSNSRSEMNVSTLELGDSALYLCASSWTGTFLSGANVLTFGAGSRLTVL.

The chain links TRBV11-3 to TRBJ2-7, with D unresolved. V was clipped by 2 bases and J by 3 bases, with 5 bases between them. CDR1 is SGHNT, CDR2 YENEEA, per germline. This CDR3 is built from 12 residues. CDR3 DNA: TGTGCCAGCAGCTTAAACGTCTACGAGCAGTACTTC. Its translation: CASSLNVYEQYF.

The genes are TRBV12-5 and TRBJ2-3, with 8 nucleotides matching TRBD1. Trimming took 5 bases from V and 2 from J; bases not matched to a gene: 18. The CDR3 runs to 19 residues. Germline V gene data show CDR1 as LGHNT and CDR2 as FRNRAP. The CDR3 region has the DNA TGTGCTAGTGGTCCCGCCCCCCACGACAGGGGCGTTCACACAGATACGCAGTATTTT. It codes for CASGPAPHDRGVHTDTQYF. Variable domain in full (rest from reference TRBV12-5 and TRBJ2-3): DARVTQTPRHKVTEMGQEVTMRCQPILGHNTVFWYRQTMMQGLELLAYFRNRAPLDDSGMPKDRFSAEMPDATLATLKIQPSEPRDSAVYFCASGPAPHDRGVHTDTQYFGPGTRLTVL.